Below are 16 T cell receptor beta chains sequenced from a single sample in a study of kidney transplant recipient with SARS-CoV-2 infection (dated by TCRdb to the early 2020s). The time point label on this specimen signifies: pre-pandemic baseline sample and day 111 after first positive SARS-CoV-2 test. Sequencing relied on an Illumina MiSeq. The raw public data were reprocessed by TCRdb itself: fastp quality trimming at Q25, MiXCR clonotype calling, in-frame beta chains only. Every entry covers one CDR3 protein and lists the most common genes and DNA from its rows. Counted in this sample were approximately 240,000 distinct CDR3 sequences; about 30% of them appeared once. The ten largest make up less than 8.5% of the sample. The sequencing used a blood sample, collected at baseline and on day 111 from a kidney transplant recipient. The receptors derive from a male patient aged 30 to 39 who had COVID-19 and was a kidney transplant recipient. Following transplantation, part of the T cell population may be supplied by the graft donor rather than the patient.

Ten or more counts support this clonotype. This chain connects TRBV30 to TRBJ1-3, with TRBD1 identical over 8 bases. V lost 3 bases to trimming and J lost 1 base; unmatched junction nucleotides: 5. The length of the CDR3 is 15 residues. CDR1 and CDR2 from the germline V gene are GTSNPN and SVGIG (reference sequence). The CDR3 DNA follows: TGTGCCTGGAGCCAGGGGGCCAGTTCTGGAAACACCATATATTTT. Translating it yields CAWSQGASSGNTIYF.

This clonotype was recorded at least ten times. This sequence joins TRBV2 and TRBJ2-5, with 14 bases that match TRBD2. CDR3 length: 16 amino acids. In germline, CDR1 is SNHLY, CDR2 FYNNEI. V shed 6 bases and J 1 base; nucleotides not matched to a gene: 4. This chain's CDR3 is CASRAGTSGGQETQYF. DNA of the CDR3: TGTGCCAGCAGAGCCGGGACTAGCGGGGGCCAAGAGACCCAGTACTTC. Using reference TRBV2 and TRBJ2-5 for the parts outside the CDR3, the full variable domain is EPEVTQTPSHQVTQMGQEVILRCVPISNHLYFYWYRQILGQKVEFLVSFYNNEISEKSEIFDDQFSVERPDGSNFTLKIRSTKLEDSAMYFCASRAGTSGGQETQYFGPGTRLLVL.

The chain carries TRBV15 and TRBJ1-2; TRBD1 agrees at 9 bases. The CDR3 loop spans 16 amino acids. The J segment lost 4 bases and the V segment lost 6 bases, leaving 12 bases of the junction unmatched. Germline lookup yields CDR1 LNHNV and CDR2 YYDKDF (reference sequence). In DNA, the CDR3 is TGTGCCACCAGTGATGCACAGGGGGCGCGGGTCTATGGCTACACCTTC. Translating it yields CATSDAQGARVYGYTF.

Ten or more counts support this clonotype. CDR3 sequence (DNA): TGTGCAAGTCGCCAAGGTTTGACTCCACGAAAGACCTATGGCTACACCTTC. Protein product: CASRQGLTPRKTYGYTF. The chain couples TRBV12-2 to TRBJ1-2. TRBV12-2 is flagged as a pseudogene. This CDR3 spans 17 amino acids.

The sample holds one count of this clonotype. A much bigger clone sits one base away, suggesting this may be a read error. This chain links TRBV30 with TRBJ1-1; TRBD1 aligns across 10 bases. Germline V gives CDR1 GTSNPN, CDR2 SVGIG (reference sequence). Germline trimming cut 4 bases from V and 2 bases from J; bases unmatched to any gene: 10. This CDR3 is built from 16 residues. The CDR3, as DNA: TGTGCCTGGAACCCGAGACAGGGGGCTTTTAACACTGAAGCTTTCTTT. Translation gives CAWNPRQGAFNTEAFF.

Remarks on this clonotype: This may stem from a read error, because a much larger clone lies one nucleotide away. The CDR3 DNA follows: TGTGCCAGCAGCCATTCTTCGGGGAGCTCGAACACCGGGGAGCTGTTTTTT. It is translated as CASSHSSGSSNTGELFF. This chain connects TRBV4-2 to TRBJ2-2, with D perhaps matching TRBD2 (5 bases). Germline CDR1 reads LGHNA; CDR2 reads YNFKEQ. Trimming stripped 3 bases from V and 0 bases from J, with 14 bases between. The CDR3 contains 17 residues.

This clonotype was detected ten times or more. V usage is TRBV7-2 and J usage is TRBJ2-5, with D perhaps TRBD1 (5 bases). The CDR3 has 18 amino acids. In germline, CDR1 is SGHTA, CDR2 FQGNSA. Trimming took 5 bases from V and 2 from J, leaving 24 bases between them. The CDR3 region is CASSRGHGDIDDQETQYF. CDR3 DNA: TGTGCCAGCAGCCGAGGACACGGTGACATCGATGATCAAGAGACCCAGTACTTC.

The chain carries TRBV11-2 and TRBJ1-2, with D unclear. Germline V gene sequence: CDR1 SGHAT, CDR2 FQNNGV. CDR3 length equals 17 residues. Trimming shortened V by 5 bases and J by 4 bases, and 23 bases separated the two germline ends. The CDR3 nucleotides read TGTGCCAGCAGCACACGCTCAACAAGCGGAAGGACCTATGGCTACACCTTC. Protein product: CASSTRSTSGRTYGYTF.

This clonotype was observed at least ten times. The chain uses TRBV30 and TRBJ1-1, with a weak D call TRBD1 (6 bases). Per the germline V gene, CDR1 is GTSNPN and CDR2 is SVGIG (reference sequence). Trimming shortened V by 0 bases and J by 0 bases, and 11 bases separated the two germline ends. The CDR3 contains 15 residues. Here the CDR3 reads CAWSVSTGLNTEAFF. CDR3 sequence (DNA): TGTGCCTGGAGTGTATCGACAGGTTTGAACACTGAAGCTTTCTTT.

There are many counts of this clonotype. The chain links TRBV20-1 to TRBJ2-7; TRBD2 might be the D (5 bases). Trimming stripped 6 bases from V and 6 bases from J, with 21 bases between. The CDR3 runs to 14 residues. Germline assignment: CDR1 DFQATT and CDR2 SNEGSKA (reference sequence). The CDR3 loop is CSAIHRGSAGEQYF. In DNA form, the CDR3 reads TGCAGTGCGATTCACCGCGGGTCCGCCGGCGAGCAGTACTTC.

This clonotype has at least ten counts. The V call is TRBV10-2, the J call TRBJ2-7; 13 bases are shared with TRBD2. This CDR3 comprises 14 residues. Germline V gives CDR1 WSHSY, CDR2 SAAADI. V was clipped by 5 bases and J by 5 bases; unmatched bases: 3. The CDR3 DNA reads TGCGCCAGCAGTCCCGGACTAGCGGGAGACGAGCAGTACTTC. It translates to CASSPGLAGDEQYF.

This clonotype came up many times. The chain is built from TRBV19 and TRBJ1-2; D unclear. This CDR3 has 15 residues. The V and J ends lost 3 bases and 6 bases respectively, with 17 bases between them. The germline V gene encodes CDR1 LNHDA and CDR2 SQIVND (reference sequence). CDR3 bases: TGTGCCAGTAGTATTCTTGGTTACGAAAGGGATGGCTACACCTTC. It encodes CASSILGYERDGYTF.

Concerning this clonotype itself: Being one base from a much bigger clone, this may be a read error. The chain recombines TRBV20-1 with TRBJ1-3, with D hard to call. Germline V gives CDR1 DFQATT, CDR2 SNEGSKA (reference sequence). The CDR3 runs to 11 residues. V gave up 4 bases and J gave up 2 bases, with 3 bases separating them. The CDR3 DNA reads TGCAGTGCTACCCCTGGAAACACCATATATTTT. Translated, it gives CSATPGNTIYF.

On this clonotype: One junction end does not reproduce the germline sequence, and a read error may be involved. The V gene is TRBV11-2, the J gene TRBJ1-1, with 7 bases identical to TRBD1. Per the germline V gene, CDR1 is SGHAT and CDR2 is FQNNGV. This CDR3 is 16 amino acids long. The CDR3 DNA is TGTGCCAGCAGCTTAGACGCACAGGGGATGGGCACTGAAACTTTCTTT. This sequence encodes CASSLDAQGMGTETFF.

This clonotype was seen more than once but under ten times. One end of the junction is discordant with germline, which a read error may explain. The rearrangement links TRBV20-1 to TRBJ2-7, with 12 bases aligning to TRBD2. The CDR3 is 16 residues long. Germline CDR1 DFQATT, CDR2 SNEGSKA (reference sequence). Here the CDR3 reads CSARLRTSGETYEQCF. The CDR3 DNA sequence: TGCAGTGCTAGATTGAGGACTAGCGGGGAAACCTACGAGCAGTGCTTC.

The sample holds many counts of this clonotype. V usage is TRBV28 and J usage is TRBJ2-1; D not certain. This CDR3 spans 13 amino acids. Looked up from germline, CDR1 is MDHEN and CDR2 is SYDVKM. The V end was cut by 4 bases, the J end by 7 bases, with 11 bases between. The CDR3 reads CASSSPSTNEQFF. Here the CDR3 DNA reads TGTGCCAGCAGTTCCCCTTCGACAAATGAGCAGTTCTTC.